A single sample gave rise to the 20 T cell receptor beta chains below, sequenced in a study of blood T cells in healthy people across ages. Sample-barcoded 5' priming and a J-beta primer mix drove a second PCR of roughly 6 to 12 cycles. MiXCR, run by TCRdb on the 5' RACE reads, gives a single entry per CDR3 protein. This sample yields about 940,000 distinct CDR3 sequences, of which 40% to 60% are seen a single time; around an eighth belongs to the top ten. The sequencing sample was made of blood. The receptors were sampled from a young man in good health.

This clonotype showed up many times. J is TRBJ2-2 and V is TRBV27; tentatively, D is TRBD1 (5 bases). Germline V gene lookup returns CDR1 MNHEY and CDR2 SMNVEV (reference sequence). The CDR3 sequence is 14 residues long. V dropped 7 bases and J dropped 1 base, with 10 bases sitting between them. The CDR3 reads CASKPTENTGELFF. The CDR3 DNA is TGTGCCAGCAAGCCGACAGAGAACACCGGGGAGCTGTTTTTT.

This clonotype was detected a few times. The V and J genes are TRBV12-3 or TRBV12-4 and TRBJ1-4, with TRBD1 matching over 8 bases. The CDR3 is 15 residues long. The V segment lost 5 bases and the J segment 2 bases; nucleotides outside the gene matches: 4. CDR3 sequence: CASSPQGATNEKLFF. CDR3 bases: TGTGCCAGCAGTCCCCAGGGGGCTACTAATGAAAAACTGTTTTTT.

This clonotype has a handful of counts. In DNA, the CDR3 is TGCAGTGCTGGGTCATTCGGGGGGCCATTCAATGAGCAGTTCTTC. Translation gives CSAGSFGGPFNEQFF. The V and J genes are TRBV20-1 and TRBJ2-1; a weak D match, TRBD2 (7 bases). V gave up 5 bases and J gave up 6 bases, with 20 bases separating them. Germline V gene lookup returns CDR1 DFQATT and CDR2 SNEGSKA (reference sequence). The length of the CDR3 is 15 residues.

The count of this clonotype is one. One junction end disagrees with the germline gene, perhaps due to a read error. V gene TRBV28 combines with J gene TRBJ2-7; 8 nucleotides align to TRBD1. Germline values: CDR1 MDHEN, CDR2 SYDVKM. The CDR3 sequence is 15 residues long. CDR3 coding DNA: TGTGCCAGCATTAATCCGGGACAGGTCTCCTACGGGCAGTACTTC. Protein: CASINPGQVSYGQYF.

A note on this clonotype: A junction boundary mismatches the germline segment, possibly from a read error. The chain couples TRBV6-6 to TRBJ2-1; the D gene is possibly TRBD1 (5 bases). Germline V gives CDR1 MNHNY, CDR2 SVGAGI (reference sequence). There are 13 residues in the CDR3. CDR3 bases: TGTGCCAGCAACCAGGGATCCTCCAATGAGCAGTTCTTC. This gives the protein CASNQGSSNEQFF.

This clonotype showed up just a few times. The chain recombines TRBV6-4 with TRBJ2-3, with 8 positions matching TRBD2. The V gene's germline CDR1 is MRHNA and CDR2 SNTAGT. The CDR3 is made up of 15 amino acids. J lost 5 bases, V lost 4 bases, and 8 bases had no gene match. DNA for the CDR3: TGTGCCAGCAGTGGGGGAGTGGCGGGGGGAGATACGCAGTATTTT. Amino acids: CASSGGVAGGDTQYF.

The J gene is TRBJ1-5, the V gene TRBV10-3, with D tentatively TRBD1 (5 bases). Trimming took 3 bases from V and 5 from J, leaving 11 bases between them. The germline V gene encodes CDR1 ENHRY and CDR2 SYGVKD. CDR3 length equals 14 residues. The CDR3 DNA is TGTGCCATCAGTGACCTCGGAGGGGATCAGCCCCAGCATTTT. It translates to CAISDLGGDQPQHF.

This rearrangement joins TRBV5-1 to TRBJ1-4, with D uncertain. Germline-derived CDR1 and CDR2 are SGHRS and YFSETQ. The CDR3 contains 15 residues. Trimming removed 0 bases at V and 7 bases at J, with 13 bases between. The CDR3 region is CASSLGGERGEKLFF. The CDR3 bases are TGCGCCAGCAGCTTGGGTGGAGAACGGGGTGAAAAACTGTTTTTT.

This clonotype has a count of ten or more. This rearrangement joins TRBV5-4 to TRBJ1-1, with D uncertain. Germline assignment: CDR1 SGHNT and CDR2 YYREEE (reference sequence). V dropped 4 bases and J dropped 0 bases, with 16 bases sitting between them. CDR3 length equals 16 residues. DNA for the CDR3: TGTGCCAGCAGCCTTCTAGGCAGGACTATGAACACTGAAGCTTTCTTT. Its protein is CASSLLGRTMNTEAFF.

The sample holds a few counts of this clonotype. The chain recombines TRBV4-2 with TRBJ2-3, with 11 bases that match TRBD2. After removal of 4 bases from V and 6 bases from J, the junction contained 12 bases not matched to a gene. Looked up from germline, CDR1 is LGHNA and CDR2 is YNFKEQ. This CDR3 spans 17 amino acids. Written as DNA, the CDR3 is TGTGCCAGCAGCCCGATAGGGACTAGCGGACTTGGGGATACGCAGTATTTT. This codes for CASSPIGTSGLGDTQYF.

The table lists this clonotype with many counts. The chain couples TRBV11-3 to TRBJ2-1; D remains unclear. V shed 1 base and J shed 4 bases, with 8 bases lying between them. Germline V gene sequence: CDR1 SGHNT, CDR2 YENEEA. This CDR3 contains 14 residues. The CDR3 sequence: CASSLGTEYNEQFF. Here the CDR3 DNA reads TGTGCCAGCAGCTTAGGAACAGAGTACAATGAGCAGTTCTTC.

The chain joins TRBV28 to TRBJ1-2; no reliable D call. V was trimmed by 8 bases and J by 4 bases, leaving 17 bases between them. The CDR3 extends over 14 amino acids. Germline V gene sequence: CDR1 MDHEN, CDR2 SYDVKM. For the CDR3, the DNA is TGTGCCAGCGGACCTGGAACAGAATTCTATGGCTACACCTTC. It is translated as CASGPGTEFYGYTF.

This clonotype was detected only a few times. The chain has TRBV5-1 and TRBJ2-3; D is ambiguous. The CDR3 runs to 14 residues. Germline V gene data show CDR1 as SGHRS and CDR2 as YFSETQ. Trimming removed 0 bases from V and 5 bases from J, with 10 bases in between. The CDR3 sequence is CASSLAPSRDTQYF. CDR3 DNA sequence: TGCGCCAGCAGCTTGGCGCCTTCGCGAGATACGCAGTATTTT.

Ten or more counts support this clonotype. The rearrangement links TRBV12-3 or TRBV12-4 to TRBJ1-5; no clear D gene. With 3 bases removed from V and 4 bases from J, the gap between germline ends came to 7 bases. The CDR3 spans 13 residues. The CDR3 DNA is TGTGCCAGCAGTTTGACCGAGAATCAGCCCCAGCATTTT. Its translation is CASSLTENQPQHF.

This clonotype was observed many times. The V call is TRBV6-7, the J call TRBJ2-1; perhaps TRBD1 as D (5 bases). TRBV6-7 falls under the ORF class, with uncertain function. The length of the CDR3 is 13 residues. With 11 bases removed from V and 10 bases from J, the gap between germline ends came to 21 bases. CDR3 DNA: TGTGCCGATAACCAGACAGCCGAGGAGGAGCAGTTCTTC. Residues: CADNQTAEEEQFF.

The chain couples TRBV24-1 to TRBJ2-5; 9 bases line up with TRBD1. V dropped 3 bases and J dropped 5; count of bases not matched to a gene: 12. The CDR3 length is 17 residues. In germline, CDR1 is KGHDR, CDR2 SFDVKD. CDR3 sequence (DNA): TGTGCCACCAGTGATGCCTCCGGGACAGGGCTCGGGGAGACCCAGTACTTC. The encoded protein is CATSDASGTGLGETQYF.

This clonotype was counted only a few times. The chain is built from TRBV7-2 and TRBJ1-4; D is unclear. The ends were cut back, 3 bases at V and 3 bases at J, with 8 bases in the middle. This CDR3 is built from 14 residues. CDR1 SGHTA and CDR2 FQGNSA come from the germline V gene. The CDR3 loop is CASSFQVANEKLFF. CDR3 DNA sequence: TGTGCCAGCAGCTTTCAGGTGGCTAATGAAAAACTGTTTTTT.

This clonotype was detected ten times or more. The V call is TRBV7-2, the J call TRBJ2-7; D remains ambiguous. Germline CDR1 is SGHTA and CDR2 is FQGNSA. The CDR3 is made up of 11 amino acids. V lost 0 bases and J 7 bases, leaving 4 bases between the germline ends. CDR3 in DNA: TGTGCCAGCAGCTTAGCGGGAGAGCAGTACTTC. This codes for CASSLAGEQYF.

This clonotype was seen more than once but under ten times. The chain carries TRBV7-6 and TRBJ2-1; no clear D gene. In germline, CDR1 is SGHVS, CDR2 FNYEAQ. The CDR3 spans 16 residues. V lost 0 bases, J lost 0 bases, and 9 bases lay in between. The CDR3 protein is CASSLAPASSYNEQFF. For the CDR3, the DNA is TGTGCCAGCAGCTTAGCTCCGGCGAGCTCCTACAATGAGCAGTTCTTC.

The CDR3 spells CASRSGRYNEQFF. The DNA of the CDR3 is TGTGCCAGCAGGTCCGGACGGTACAATGAGCAGTTCTTC. The rearrangement uses TRBV25-1 and TRBJ2-1; D gene unclear. The CDR3 loop spans 13 amino acids. The germline V gene has CDR1 MGHDK and CDR2 SYGVNS. Trimming shortened V by 6 bases and J by 4 bases, and 10 bases separated the two germline ends.